These 25 T cell receptor beta chains originate from one sample sequenced in a study of T cell responses to AZD1222 COVID-19 vaccine (dated by TCRdb to the early 2020s). The library relied on the immunoSEQ multiplex PCR assay. The table was pulled from immuneACCESS by TCRdb, which kept in-frame rearrangements only. Such tables lose some clones; where checked, under half of the loss comes from unresolved V genes, and the rest has no known cause. The sample yields about 64,000 clones; 75% to 95% were counted once. The ten largest clones capture 6.3% of the sample. Sample time point, as interpreted from the label and publication: about 28 days (+/-7) after the second vaccine dose. Per the publication, the treatment or condition label means: meningococcal conjugate vaccine given as trial control. This material consisted of peripheral blood, taken 28 days after the second dose of the MenACWY control vaccine. The receptors were sampled from an adult who received the MenACWY meningococcal vaccine as a control.

This clone was seen once. This chain joins TRBV27 and TRBJ1-2, with D possibly matching TRBD1 (6 bases). Germline V gives CDR1 MNHEY, CDR2 SMNVEV (reference sequence). The germline V and J ends were trimmed by 5 bases and 4 bases, with 20 bases remaining between them. The CDR3 runs 16 residues. CDR3 in amino acids: CASSTDRTQGSYGYTF. The CDR3 DNA is TGTGCCAGCAGTACCGACAGGACCCAAGGGAGCTATGGCTACACCTTC.

Here the CDR3 reads CASRRLAGGRSQFF. DNA for the CDR3: TGCGCCAGCAGGCGGCTAGCGGGCGGGCGATCACAGTTCTTC. The V and J genes are TRBV4-1 and TRBJ2-1; TRBD2 aligns across 8 bases. V shed 6 bases, J shed 13 bases, and the junction held 14 bases outside the gene matches. Germline CDR1 and CDR2: MGHRA and YSYEKL. The CDR3 contains 14 residues.

V and J are TRBV7-8 and TRBJ2-5, with 9 positions matching TRBD1. CDR1 SGHVS and CDR2 FQNEAQ come from the germline V gene. This CDR3 spans 15 amino acids. J gave up 1 base and V 5 bases, and 5 bases lay outside the gene matches. The CDR3 nucleotides are TGTGCCAGCAGCCTTGGACAGGGGCGCCAAGAGACCCAGTACTTC. This encodes CASSLGQGRQETQYF.

The rearrangement joins TRBV11-1 to TRBJ2-6, with a weak D call TRBD2 (5 bases). The CDR3 runs 15 residues. Trimming stripped 1 base from V and 2 bases from J, with 6 bases between. Germline V gene data show CDR1 as SGHAT and CDR2 as FQDESV (reference sequence). The CDR3 DNA reads TGTGCCAGCAGCTTAGGAGCGGCTGGGGCCAACGTCCTGACTTTC. Its protein is CASSLGAAGANVLTF.

The rearrangement links TRBV6-1 to TRBJ1-1; tentative D call: TRBD1 (5 bases). Germline V gives CDR1 MNHNS, CDR2 SASEGT. This CDR3 has 15 residues. With 0 bases removed from V and 1 base from J, the gap between germline ends came to 9 bases. The CDR3 region has the DNA TGTGCCAGCAGTGAAGCAGGAGGGGCGAACACTGAAGCTTTCTTT. As protein: CASSEAGGANTEAFF.

The chain combines TRBV11-2 with TRBJ2-5; 7 nucleotides align to TRBD1. The CDR3 extends over 13 amino acids. After removal of 5 bases from V and 5 bases from J, the junction contained 5 bases not matched to a gene. From germline, CDR1 is SGHAT and CDR2 FQNNGV. The chain's CDR3 is CASSTDRAETQYF. The CDR3 DNA reads TGTGCCAGCAGCACCGACAGGGCCGAGACCCAGTACTTC.

The chain uses TRBV28 and TRBJ2-7; no firm D call. The CDR3 loop spans 15 amino acids. Germline lookup yields CDR1 MDHEN and CDR2 SYDVKM. The V end was cut by 3 bases, the J end by 2 bases, with 14 bases between. CDR3 nucleotide sequence: TGTGCCAGCAGTTTGGACCCATCCCTGACCTACGAGCAGTACTTC. Translation gives CASSLDPSLTYEQYF.

V and J are TRBV6-1 and TRBJ1-5, with D tentatively TRBD1 (5 bases). With 4 bases removed from V and 0 bases from J, the gap between germline ends came to 13 bases. This CDR3 has 16 amino acids. CDR1 MNHNS and CDR2 SASEGT come from the germline V gene. The CDR3 sequence is CASSASGGDSNQPQHF. The CDR3 DNA is TGTGCCAGCAGTGCAAGTGGGGGGGATAGCAATCAGCCCCAGCATTTT.

This clone was seen more than once but under ten times. The chain recombines TRBV4-1 with TRBJ1-4; TRBD1 matches at 7 bases. V gave up 1 base and J gave up 7 bases; unmatched junction bases: 9. There are 16 residues in the CDR3. Germline values: CDR1 MGHRA, CDR2 YSYEKL. CDR3 sequence reads: CASSQAPDRAGEKLFF. CDR3 DNA: TGCGCCAGCAGCCAAGCCCCTGACAGGGCCGGTGAAAAACTGTTTTTT.

This sequence joins TRBV28 and TRBJ1-2, with D maybe TRBD1 (5 bases). Trimming cost V 5 bases and J 9 bases, with 16 bases left between them. CDR3 length: 13 residues. The V gene's germline CDR1 is MDHEN and CDR2 SYDVKM. The CDR3: CASSKETATSYTF. CDR3 sequence (DNA): TGTGCCAGCAGTAAGGAGACAGCAACCAGCTACACCTTC.

V gene TRBV5-1 combines with J gene TRBJ2-5, with 7 bases aligning to TRBD2. CDR3 size: 13 residues. Looked up from germline, CDR1 is SGHRS and CDR2 is YFSETQ. Trimming took 4 bases from V and 5 from J; bases not matched to a gene: 5. In DNA form, the CDR3 reads TGCGCCAGCAGCCGGGATAGCGGGGAGACCCAGTACTTC. It encodes CASSRDSGETQYF.

This clone appeared once. The J gene is TRBJ1-1, the V gene TRBV14; a possible D gene is TRBD1 (6 bases). The CDR3 runs 13 residues. The V and J ends lost 5 bases and 4 bases respectively, with 11 bases between them. Germline loops: CDR1 SGHDN, CDR2 FVKESK. CDR3 protein: CASSSQGTTEAFF. In DNA, the CDR3 is TGTGCCAGCAGCTCGCAGGGGACCACTGAAGCTTTCTTT. Drawing the rest from reference TRBV14 and TRBJ1-1, the complete variable domain is EAGVTQFPSHSVIEKGQTVTLRCDPISGHDNLYWYRRVMGKEIKFLLHFVKESKQDESGMPNNRFLAERTGGTYSTLKVQPAELEDSGVYFCASSSQGTTEAFFGQGTRLTVV.

The chain uses TRBV5-1 and TRBJ1-4; D is perhaps TRBD1 (5 bases). The CDR3 has 14 amino acids. The germline CDR1 and CDR2 sequences are SGHRS and YFSETQ. Trimming left V 4 bases short and J 7 bases short, with 14 bases between. DNA for the CDR3: TGCGCCAGCAGCGGTGGGCAGGGTGGTGAAAAACTGTTTTTT. Its protein product is CASSGGQGGEKLFF.

The count of this clone is one. The chain links TRBV30 to TRBJ2-4; 8 bases are a match to TRBD1. The V and J ends lost 5 bases and 3 bases, in that order; junction bases with no gene match: 3. This CDR3 has 13 amino acids. The V gene's germline CDR1 is GTSNPN and CDR2 SVGIG (reference sequence). The chain's CDR3 is CAWDRGGKNIQYF. CDR3 DNA: TGTGCCTGGGACAGGGGCGGCAAAAACATTCAGTACTTC.

This rearrangement joins TRBV5-1 to TRBJ2-1; 11 nucleotides agree with TRBD2. CDR3 size: 19 residues. Germline trimming cut 4 bases from V and 0 bases from J; bases unmatched to any gene: 12. Germline-derived CDR1 and CDR2 are SGHRS and YFSETQ. The CDR3: CASSPGLAALPSSYNEQFF. The CDR3 DNA sequence: TGCGCCAGCAGCCCGGGACTAGCGGCGCTCCCTAGCTCCTACAATGAGCAGTTCTTC.

The rearrangement links TRBV28 to TRBJ2-5; D perhaps matches TRBD1 (6 bases). The CDR3 length is 14 residues. V lost 8 bases and J lost 5, with 18 bases in between. Germline V gene lookup returns CDR1 MDHEN and CDR2 SYDVKM. The CDR3 spells CASQGGPSIETQYF. DNA for the CDR3: TGTGCCAGCCAAGGGGGACCGAGTATTGAGACCCAGTACTTC.

V gene TRBV3-1 (or the pseudogene TRBV3-2) combines with J gene TRBJ1-4; 7 nucleotides align to TRBD1. The J segment lost 10 bases and the V segment lost 0 bases, leaving 11 bases of the junction unmatched. The CDR3 is 16 amino acids. Germline CDR1 and CDR2: LGHDT and YNNKEL (reference sequence). DNA of the CDR3: TGTGCCAGCAGCCAAGAATCAGGGACAGAGGGAGGAAAACTGTTTTTT. It encodes CASSQESGTEGGKLFF.

This clone was seen more than once but under ten times. The chain uses TRBV7-9 and TRBJ1-2, with no clear D. Germline V gives CDR1 SEHNR, CDR2 FQNEAQ (reference sequence). V was clipped by 6 bases and J by 4 bases, with 12 bases between them. This CDR3 has 13 residues. Here the CDR3 DNA reads TGTGCCAGCAGGCCCCCAATGAGCTATGGCTACACCTTC. Protein sequence: CASRPPMSYGYTF.

The V and J genes are TRBV28 and TRBJ1-1; D remains unclear. The CDR3 contains 10 residues. CDR1 is MDHEN and CDR2 is SYDVKM in the germline V gene. V lost 11 bases and J 5 bases, leaving 9 bases between the germline ends. The CDR3 DNA follows: TGTGCCGCCGGGTGGACTGAAGCTTTCTTT. This encodes CAAGWTEAFF.

The chain joins TRBV5-4 to TRBJ2-7; D is perhaps TRBD1 or TRBD2 (5 bases each). The germline V and J ends were trimmed by 5 bases and 1 base, with 16 bases remaining between them. Germline CDR1 and CDR2: SGHNT and YYREEE (reference sequence). The CDR3 consists of 15 residues. The CDR3 sequence: CASRRGGLKSYEQYF. CDR3 in DNA: TGTGCCAGCAGGAGGGGTGGACTTAAATCCTACGAGCAGTACTTC.

The J gene is TRBJ1-2, the V gene TRBV5-5; D is possibly TRBD1 (6 bases). The CDR3 consists of 12 residues. V was pared by 4 bases and J by 6 bases, with 10 bases between. The V gene's germline CDR1 is SGHKS and CDR2 YYEKEE (reference sequence). The CDR3 here is CASSPGAHGYTF. CDR3 DNA sequence: TGTGCCAGCAGCCCGGGGGCGCATGGCTACACCTTC.

The V gene is TRBV27, the J gene TRBJ1-1, with 7 bases lining up with TRBD1. This CDR3 has 11 amino acids. Germline assignment: CDR1 MNHEY and CDR2 SMNVEV (reference sequence). CDR3 coding DNA: TGTGCGGGAACAGGGGTTACTGAAGCTTTCTTT. Its translation: CAGTGVTEAFF.

This clone has just a few counts. The J gene is TRBJ2-2, the V gene TRBV14; D is perhaps TRBD1 (6 bases). From germline, CDR1 is SGHDN and CDR2 FVKESK. V was trimmed by 4 bases and J by 1 base, leaving 16 bases between them. This CDR3 contains 17 residues. The CDR3, as DNA: TGTGCCAGCAGCCTAACCATGCAGGACAGGAACACCGGGGAGCTGTTTTTT. Its protein product is CASSLTMQDRNTGELFF.

The chain uses TRBV6-5 and TRBJ1-2; unclear D gene. CDR3 size: 14 residues. The V and J ends lost 4 bases and 7 bases respectively, with 16 bases between them. Germline-derived CDR1 and CDR2 are MNHEY and SVGAGI. The CDR3 spells CASSLALLGSGYTF. The CDR3 nucleotides read TGTGCCAGCAGTTTGGCCCTGCTGGGTAGTGGCTACACCTTC.

The chain combines TRBV15 with TRBJ1-2; 9 bases line up with TRBD1. Germline CDR1 reads LNHNV; CDR2 reads YYDKDF (reference sequence). The CDR3 length is 16 residues. Trimming cost V 1 base and J 6 bases; bases outside gene matches: 9. The CDR3 region is CATSRGNRGPRDGYTF. The CDR3 region has the DNA TGTGCCACCAGCAGAGGCAACAGGGGGCCGAGAGATGGCTACACCTTC.